Detailed here is one T cell receptor (beta chain). What it binds is unknown. The data were obtained in a study of metastatic and nonmetastatic thyroid tumors. Study details: Across blood and tumor or nodule tissue, repertoires from malignant and benign thyroid patients were compared with one another. Study conclusions and caveats: Compared with benign nodules, malignant thyroid tumors were reported to have significantly higher TCR beta diversity in both blood and tumor.

Germline-derived CDR1 and CDR2 are MNHNS and SASEGT. The CDR3 is 13 amino acids. V was pared by 8 bases and J by 6 bases, with 9 bases of the junction left unmatched. TCRdb re-processed the PCR reads through MiXCR. Of some 40,000 clones in the sample, 15% to 20% were seen once. Prior to thyroid surgery, none of the patients had received any treatment. The chain couples TRBV6-1 to TRBJ2-7, with 8 bases that match TRBD2. This receptor was identified in a female donor with papillary thyroid cancer or a benign thyroid nodule (not recorded which). Some clones in this sample may be carry-over from other donors' samples. Specimen: blood. The CDR3: CASVGREACEQYF. The CDR3 DNA is TGTGCCAGCGTGGGGCGGGAGGCGTGCGAGCAGTACTTC.